This TCR beta chain originates from a study of early stage breast cancer tumors. Findings of the study overall: Chain pairing and CD4, CD8 or FOXP3 expression were not captured. Most shared enriched TCRB sequences were commonly generated ones. In about 90% of the 16 patients, blood comparison separated tumor from normal breast.

With respect to this clone: Antigen specificity is unknown.

The data were produced by immunoSEQ multiplex PCR, yet TCRdb's version contains in-frame clones alone and is incomplete. This table has tens of thousands of clones, more than 65% appearing once. V lost 5 bases, J lost 3 bases, and 14 bases lay in between. In germline, CDR1 is SGHTA, CDR2 FQGNSA. This CDR3 is built from 14 residues. The gene calls are TRBV7-2 and TRBJ2-7; the D gene is possibly TRBD2 (6 bases). The receptor was derived from a person younger than 45 with breast cancer. Sequences were obtained from breast tumor tissue. CDR3 protein: CASSPSVTSYEQYF. In DNA, the CDR3 is TGTGCCAGCAGCCCTTCCGTGACTAGCTACGAGCAGTACTTC.